This entry concerns a single T cell receptor (beta chain). What it recognizes is unknown. CD45RO-negative, CCR7-positively selected cells formed the naive CD8 fraction, excluding terminally differentiated effector memory CD45RA+ cells. Per sorted-subset replicate PCR, input was around 200 ng DNA, representing about 29,000 T cell genomes. Data came from immunoSEQ multiplex PCR; TCRdb stores just in-frame clones and leaves some out. The top ten hold around 1.8% of the sample, which has about 2.1 million clones, 85% to 95% seen once. This record comes from a study of shared clonotypes between healthy human individuals. Whole-study context: Donors had three CD4 naive, three CD4 memory, two CD8 naive and one CD8 memory plate apiece.

Germline V gene lookup returns CDR1 SGHTS and CDR2 YDEGEE. V was cut by 2 bases and J by 5 bases, with 14 bases left in between. This CDR3 region has 14 residues. Whole-study results and caveats: On the whole, naive subsets had larger estimated richness than memory subsets had.

The material sequenced was naive CD8+ T cells from PBMCs. This receptor was obtained from a man younger than 30 in good health. Some clones in this sample may be carry-over from other donors' samples. The chain combines TRBV5-8 with TRBJ2-7; a possible D gene is TRBD2 (6 bases). The CDR3 DNA reads TGTGCCAGCAGCTTAGGAAGGGCGGGGAACGAGCAGTACTTC. Amino acid sequence: CASSLGRAGNEQYF.